This T cell receptor beta chain appears in the sequencing data of a study of T cells in Graves' hyperthyroidism and ophthalmopathy. Overall study results and limits: Before onset, by a median of about six months, the model predicted ophthalmopathy.

Researchers amplified the TCR beta CDR3 regions from RNA transcripts. TCR CDR3 regions were first amplified by RT-PCR with HTBI primers. TCRdb used MiXCR to reprocess the multiplex PCR reads, holding one entry per CDR3 protein. The repertoire includes roughly 380,000 distinct CDR3 sequences, about 18% of them detected once, and 3.5% to 4% sits in the top ten. This clonotype was detected ten times or more. Its matching antigen is unknown. CDR3 length: 17 residues. The V gene's germline CDR1 is DFQATT and CDR2 SNEGSKA (reference sequence). V lost 4 bases, J lost 0 bases, and 9 bases stayed unmatched. It was considered stable Graves' hyperthyroidism when ophthalmopathy did not progress within 18 months. Patients between 18 and 65 years old had hyperthyroidism, newly diagnosed and lasting under 2 months. Based on clinical symptoms, serum thyroxine and TRAb, thyroid ultrasound and orbital computed tomography, diagnoses were reached.

V usage is TRBV20-1 and J usage is TRBJ1-1; TRBD1 matches 12 bases. The receptor was isolated from a woman aged 18 to 35 with Graves' hyperthyroidism. Sequencing was performed on blood. Written as DNA, the CDR3 is TGCAGTGCTACCCCCGGGACAGGGGGCAGCATGAACACTGAAGCTTTCTTT. This encodes CSATPGTGGSMNTEAFF.